Sequencing of this T cell receptor beta chain was carried out in a study of graft-versus-host responses after intestinal transplantation. Study-level information: Anti-thymocyte globulin induction preceded roughly 3 years of tacrolimus and steroid maintenance in all recipients.

Here immunoSEQ multiplex PCR was the method, and the copy in TCRdb shows in-frame clones only, minus some. The table shows about 85,000 clones, with roughly four fifths occurring only once. Regarding this clone: Antigen: not known.

Germline V gives CDR1 MNHEY, CDR2 SMNVEV (reference sequence). CDR3 length: 14 amino acids. The V end was cut by 2 bases, the J end by 1 base, with 8 bases between. Overall study results and limits: GvH clones were found in recipient marrow; some appeared first in ileum or blood. Early post-transplant HvG declines tracked with peak circulating GvH clone levels.

The rearrangement links TRBV27 to TRBJ1-1; tentative D call: TRBD1 (5 bases). The sequence was obtained from a human donor who received an intestinal transplant. The sample was unstimulated CD8+ T cells sorted from spleen or lymph node cells, taken before intestinal transplant. DNA for the CDR3: TGTGCCAGCAGTTTAAGGGGAGGGAACACTGAAGCTTTCTTT. It specifies CASSLRGGNTEAFF.